These 10 T cell receptor beta chains came from one sample sequenced in a study of control samples from healthy donors and cancer patients. Libraries were prepared by immunoSEQ multiplex PCR; TCRdb keeps only in-frame clonotypes and omits some of them. The table records 150,000 to 200,000 clones, about 90% of them present only once. The specimen was blood. The source of these receptors is a man aged 30 to 39 in good health.

V and J are TRBV6-1 and TRBJ1-4; TRBD1 agrees at 8 bases. The CDR3 sequence is 15 residues long. Germline V gene data show CDR1 as MNHNS and CDR2 as SASEGT. V lost 3 bases to trimming and J lost 7 bases; unmatched junction nucleotides: 7. The CDR3, as DNA: TGTGCCAGCAGTGATCCAGGGGGCCTAGGTGAAAAACTGTTTTTT. Amino acid sequence: CASSDPGGLGEKLFF.

The chain uses TRBV6-5 and TRBJ1-5; no clear D. Trimming shortened V by 2 bases and J by 4 bases, and 6 bases separated the two germline ends. CDR3 length equals 13 residues. Germline V gives CDR1 MNHEY, CDR2 SVGAGI. The CDR3: CASSYAINQPQHF. CDR3 coding DNA: TGTGCCAGCAGTTACGCCATAAATCAGCCCCAGCATTTT.

CDR3 DNA: TGCAGCGTTGAGGGATTTGGGAGCATTCAGTACTTC. This sequence encodes CSVEGFGSIQYF. The chain uses TRBV29-1 and TRBJ2-4; D perhaps matches TRBD2 (5 bases). Trimming pared 3 bases from V and 9 bases from J, leaving 12 bases between. This CDR3 has 12 residues. Germline V CDR1 and CDR2: SQVTM, ANQGSEA.

The rearrangement joins TRBV11-3 to TRBJ2-1, with TRBD2 matching 8 bases. This CDR3 has 13 residues. V shed 2 bases and J 7 bases; nucleotides not matched to a gene: 1. The germline CDR1 and CDR2 sequences are SGHNT and YENEEA. The CDR3 nucleotides are TGTGCCAGCAGCTTAAAGCGGGAGAATGAGCAGTTCTTC. This translates into CASSLKRENEQFF.

V and J are TRBV4-3 and TRBJ2-2; maybe TRBD2 (6 bases). CDR3 length equals 14 residues. V shed 1 base and J shed 4 bases, with 7 bases lying between them. Looked up from germline, CDR1 is LGHNA and CDR2 is YSLEER. The chain's CDR3 is CASSQGRVTGELFF. The CDR3 bases are TGCGCCAGCAGCCAAGGGAGGGTCACCGGGGAGCTGTTTTTT.

Only one count was recorded for this clone. V is TRBV3-1 (or the pseudogene TRBV3-2) and J is TRBJ1-4; D gene unclear. The germline V and J ends were trimmed by 0 bases and 15 bases, with 8 bases remaining between them. In germline, CDR1 is LGHDT, CDR2 YNNKEL (reference sequence). The CDR3 loop spans 11 amino acids. Here the CDR3 reads CASSQDVGMFF. CDR3 coding DNA: TGTGCCAGCAGCCAAGATGTGGGAATGTTTTTT.

The gene calls are TRBV7-9 and TRBJ1-6, with D possibly being TRBD1 (5 bases). V was clipped by 3 bases and J by 6 bases, with 15 bases between them. The CDR3 length is 16 residues. Germline-derived CDR1 and CDR2 are SEHNR and FQNEAQ (reference sequence). The DNA for the CDR3 is TGTGCCAGCAGCTTGCCGAGACAGCGGACTAATTCACCCCTCCACTTT. Translation gives CASSLPRQRTNSPLHF.

The genes are TRBV6-5 and TRBJ1-2, with D possibly matching TRBD1 (5 bases). Germline lookup yields CDR1 MNHEY and CDR2 SVGAGI. The V gene lost 8 bases and the J gene lost 5 bases, with 15 bases spanning the gap. The CDR3 has 13 residues. The CDR3 sequence: CASGGRGLYGYTF. Here the CDR3 DNA reads TGTGCCAGCGGGGGGAGGGGACTTTATGGCTACACCTTC.

This clone was found many times. The genes are TRBV5-5 and TRBJ1-2; D is unclear. Germline values: CDR1 SGHKS, CDR2 YYEKEE (reference sequence). Trimming pared 4 bases from V and 6 bases from J, leaving 19 bases between. The CDR3 sequence is 15 residues long. CDR3 sequence (DNA): TGTGCCAGCAGCCTGATAGCCGGTACGGGAAATGGCTACACCTTC. This gives the protein CASSLIAGTGNGYTF.

The rearrangement uses TRBV6-5 and TRBJ1-2; the match to TRBD1 covers 7 bases. The V segment lost 6 bases and the J segment 3 bases; nucleotides outside the gene matches: 4. The germline CDR1 and CDR2 sequences are MNHEY and SVGAGI. This CDR3 has 13 amino acids. The CDR3 is CASRRGPDYGYTF. CDR3 coding DNA: TGTGCCAGCAGGAGGGGGCCGGACTATGGCTACACCTTC.